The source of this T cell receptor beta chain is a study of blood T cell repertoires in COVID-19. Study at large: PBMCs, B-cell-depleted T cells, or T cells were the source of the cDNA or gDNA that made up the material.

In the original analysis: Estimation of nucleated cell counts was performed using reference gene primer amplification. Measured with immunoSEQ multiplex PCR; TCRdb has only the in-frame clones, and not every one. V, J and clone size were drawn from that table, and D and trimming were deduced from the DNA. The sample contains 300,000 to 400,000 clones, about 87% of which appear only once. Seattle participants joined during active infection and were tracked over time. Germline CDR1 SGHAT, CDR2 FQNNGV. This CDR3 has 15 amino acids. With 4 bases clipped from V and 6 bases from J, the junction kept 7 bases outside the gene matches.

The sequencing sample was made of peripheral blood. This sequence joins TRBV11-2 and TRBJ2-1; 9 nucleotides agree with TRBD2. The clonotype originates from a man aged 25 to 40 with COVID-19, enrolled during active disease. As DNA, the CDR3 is TGTGCCAGCAGCTCCCTAGCGGGGCTCTTCAATGAGCAGTTCTTC. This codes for CASSSLAGLFNEQFF.